The clone carrying this T cell receptor beta chain turned up a few times. The data stem from a study of blood T cell repertoires in COVID-19. Turning to the study itself: PBMCs, B-cell-depleted T cells, or T cells were the source of the cDNA or gDNA that made up the material.

Profiled with immunoSEQ multiplex PCR; TCRdb holds only in-frame clones, not every one. The data contain fewer than 600,000 clones, about 91% of them singletons. The CDR3 is 11 amino acids. Sequencing was done on a sample of peripheral blood. The source is a man aged 18-30 years with COVID-19, enrolled during active disease. The chain employs TRBV21-1 and TRBJ1-1. TRBV21-1 is assigned pseudogene status. CDR3 DNA sequence: TGTGCCAGCAGCCCGTTTTCTGAAGCTTTCTTT. It is translated as CASSPFSEAFF.